This is a list of T cell receptor beta chains from one sample in a study of blood T cell repertoires in COVID-19. The table came from immunoSEQ multiplex PCR; TCRdb's copy has only in-frame clones and leaves some out. The sample comprises about 58,000 clones, about 83% of which are singletons, and approximately 4.5% rests with the top ten. The material sequenced was peripheral blood. These receptors were obtained from a man aged 35 to 55 with active COVID-19. Both conserved end residues are part of each CDR3. A D gene is named only where the DNA matches it firmly. Where a row states a size, it is once, few, many or the class of an expanded clone; other rows omit it.

>13|TRBJ1-1|TRBD1|.|TRBV7-9
CASSHDRATEAFF
TGTGCCAGCAGCCATGACAGGGCCACTGAAGCTTTCTTT
>16|TRBJ2-3|.|.|TRBV30
CAWVARGAEAVDTQYF
TGTGCCTGGGTCGCCCGGGGAGCGGAGGCAGTGGATACGCAGTATTTT
>18|TRBJ2-3|TRBD2|.|TRBV7-3
CASSRGLAGGRGTDTQYF
TGTGCCAGCAGCCGTGGGCTAGCGGGAGGCCGGGGCACAGATACGCAGTATTTT
>12|TRBJ1-1|.|.|TRBV19
CASSKGSTEAFF
TGTGCCAGTAGTAAGGGGTCCACTGAAGCTTTCTTT
>13|TRBJ2-3|.|.|TRBV7-2
CASSLMSRDTQYF
TGTGCCAGCAGCTTAATGTCTCGGGATACGCAGTATTTT
>13|TRBJ1-1|.|.|TRBV6-6
CASRLDQNTEAFF
TGTGCCAGCAGGCTAGACCAGAACACTGAAGCTTTCTTT
>13|TRBJ2-7|.|.|TRBV27
CASSSADSYEQYF
TGTGCCAGCAGTTCTGCTGACAGCTACGAGCAGTACTTC
>18|TRBJ1-4|TRBD1|.|TRBV9
CASSQRPRGPSAVEKLFF
TGTGCCAGCAGCCAGAGGCCCAGGGGGCCGTCAGCCGTTGAAAAACTGTTTTTT
>15|TRBJ2-7|TRBD1|.|TRBV27
CASSWQTGGGHEQYF
TGTGCCAGCAGTTGGCAGACAGGGGGCGGCCACGAGCAGTACTTC
>12|TRBJ1-1|.|.|TRBV28
CASSSQGTEAFF
TGTGCCAGCAGTTCCCAGGGTACTGAAGCTTTCTTT
>16|TRBJ2-1|TRBD2|.|TRBV7-2
CASSLGGSATYNEQFF
TGTGCCAGCAGCTTGGGGGGGAGTGCGACCTACAATGAGCAGTTCTTC
>12|TRBJ1-2|.|.|TRBV5-1
CASSAGGYGYTF
TGCGCCAGCAGCGCCGGGGGTTATGGCTACACCTTC
>16|TRBJ2-7|.|.|TRBV14
CASSQVWGLLNSEQYF
TGTGCCAGCAGCCAAGTATGGGGACTCCTGAACTCCGAGCAGTACTTC
>16|TRBJ1-3|TRBD1|once|TRBV18
CASSPRQGNSGNTIYF
TGTGCCAGCTCACCACGACAGGGAAACTCTGGAAACACCATATATTTT
>11|TRBJ2-1|.|.|TRBV27
CASSLHNEQFF
TGTGCCAGCAGTCTCCACAATGAGCAGTTCTTC
>14|TRBJ1-2|TRBD1|.|TRBV5-4
CASSETRQGEGYTF
TGTGCCAGCAGCGAAACCCGACAGGGGGAGGGCTACACCTTC
>15|TRBJ1-4|TRBD1|.|TRBV28
CASSQQTGGGKKLFF
TGTGCCAGCAGTCAACAGACAGGGGGAGGGAAAAAACTGTTTTTT
>14|TRBJ1-1|.|.|TRBV19
CASSTQVSGAEAFF
TGTGCCAGTAGTACCCAGGTTTCGGGGGCTGAAGCTTTCTTT
>14|TRBJ1-6|TRBD1|.|TRBV27
CASSPGTAYSPLHF
TGTGCCAGCAGCCCCGGGACAGCCTATTCACCCCTCCACTTT
>14|TRBJ1-2|TRBD1|.|TRBV28
CASSEGQGAGGYTF
TGTGCCAGCTCCGAAGGACAGGGAGCAGGGGGCTACACCTTC
>15|TRBJ2-1|.|.|TRBV29-1
CSVELVADPYNEQFF
TGCAGCGTTGAATTAGTAGCGGATCCTTACAATGAGCAGTTCTTC
>14|TRBJ2-3|TRBD2|once|TRBV4-1
CASSWSGTADTQYF
TGCGCCAGCAGTTGGAGCGGGACGGCAGATACGCAGTATTTT
>15|TRBJ2-7|TRBD1|.|TRBV19
CASTLGPGGPFEQYF
TGTGCCAGTACCCTGGGCCCAGGGGGACCCTTTGAGCAGTACTTC
>18|TRBJ1-1|TRBD1|.|TRBV18
CASSQGQGASLADTEAFF
TGTGCCAGCTCACAAGGACAGGGGGCGTCTCTAGCGGACACTGAAGCTTTCTTT
>15|TRBJ2-2|TRBD2|.|TRBV7-9
CASTFPAGVTGELFF
TGTGCCAGCACCTTTCCGGCGGGAGTCACCGGGGAGCTGTTTTTT
>17|TRBJ2-7|TRBD1|once|TRBV28
CASSTFRLDRGPYEQYF
TGTGCCAGCAGCACATTTCGTTTGGACAGGGGGCCCTACGAGCAGTACTTC
>14|TRBJ2-2|TRBD1|.|TRBV28
CASSALGGTGELFF
TGTGCCAGCAGTGCGTTAGGGGGCACCGGGGAGTTGTTTTTT
>10|TRBJ1-1|.|once|TRBV29-1
CRVDGAEAFF
TGCAGGGTTGACGGGGCTGAAGCTTTCTTT
>15|TRBJ2-2|TRBD1|.|TRBV30
CAWRARQGATGELFF
TGTGCCTGGAGAGCTAGACAGGGGGCGACCGGGGAGCTGTTTTTT
>15|TRBJ1-1|TRBD1|.|TRBV10-1
CASSEAPRDREAAFF
TGCGCCAGCAGTGAGGCCCCCCGGGACAGGGAGGCAGCTTTCTTT
>13|TRBJ2-1|TRBD2|.|TRBV29-1
CSVGPSGSHEQFF
TGCAGCGTTGGGCCTAGCGGGAGTCATGAGCAGTTCTTC
>14|TRBJ2-1|.|.|TRBV9
CASSGPGAYNEQFF
TGTGCCAGCAGCGGACCAGGGGCCTACAATGAGCAGTTCTTC
>14|TRBJ2-7|TRBD1|.|TRBV5-1
CASSLDRGNYEQYF
TGCGCCAGCAGCTTGGACAGGGGTAATTACGAGCAGTACTTC
>12|TRBJ2-1|.|.|TRBV19
CASREEYNEQFF
TGTGCCAGTAGAGAAGAGTACAATGAGCAGTTCTTC
>16|TRBJ1-5|.|.|TRBV28
CASSPQSSGADQPQHF
TGTGCCAGCAGTCCACAAAGTTCAGGGGCCGATCAGCCCCAGCATTTT
>16|TRBJ2-6|.|.|TRBV15
CATSRGEVSGANVLTF
TGTGCCACCAGCAGAGGTGAGGTCTCTGGGGCCAACGTCCTGACTTTC